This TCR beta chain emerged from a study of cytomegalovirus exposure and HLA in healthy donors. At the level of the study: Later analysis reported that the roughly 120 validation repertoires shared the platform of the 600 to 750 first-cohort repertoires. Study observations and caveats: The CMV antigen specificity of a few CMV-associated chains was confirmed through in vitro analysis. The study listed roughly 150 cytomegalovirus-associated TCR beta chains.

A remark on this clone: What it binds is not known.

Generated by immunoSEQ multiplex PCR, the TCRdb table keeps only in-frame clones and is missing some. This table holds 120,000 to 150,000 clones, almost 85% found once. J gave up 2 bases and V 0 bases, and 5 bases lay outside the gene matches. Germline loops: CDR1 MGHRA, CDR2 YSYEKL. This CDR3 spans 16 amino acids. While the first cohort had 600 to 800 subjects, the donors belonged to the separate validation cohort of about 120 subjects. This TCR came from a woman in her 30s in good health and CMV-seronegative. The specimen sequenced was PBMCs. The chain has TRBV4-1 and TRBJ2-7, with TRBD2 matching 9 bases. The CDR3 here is CASSQESSGVTYEQYF. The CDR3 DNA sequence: TGCGCCAGCAGCCAAGAATCTAGCGGGGTAACCTACGAGCAGTACTTC.